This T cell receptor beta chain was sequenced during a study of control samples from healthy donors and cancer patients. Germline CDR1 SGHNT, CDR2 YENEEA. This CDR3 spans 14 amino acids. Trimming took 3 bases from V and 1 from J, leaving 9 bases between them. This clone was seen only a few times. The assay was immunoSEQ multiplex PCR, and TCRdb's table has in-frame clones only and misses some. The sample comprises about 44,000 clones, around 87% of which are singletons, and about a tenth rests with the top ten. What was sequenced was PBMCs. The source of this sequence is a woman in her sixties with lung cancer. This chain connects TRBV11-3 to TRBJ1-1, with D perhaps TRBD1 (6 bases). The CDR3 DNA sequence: TGTGCCAGCAGCTTCTCGGGGGCGAACACTGAAGCTTTCTTT. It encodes CASSFSGANTEAFF.